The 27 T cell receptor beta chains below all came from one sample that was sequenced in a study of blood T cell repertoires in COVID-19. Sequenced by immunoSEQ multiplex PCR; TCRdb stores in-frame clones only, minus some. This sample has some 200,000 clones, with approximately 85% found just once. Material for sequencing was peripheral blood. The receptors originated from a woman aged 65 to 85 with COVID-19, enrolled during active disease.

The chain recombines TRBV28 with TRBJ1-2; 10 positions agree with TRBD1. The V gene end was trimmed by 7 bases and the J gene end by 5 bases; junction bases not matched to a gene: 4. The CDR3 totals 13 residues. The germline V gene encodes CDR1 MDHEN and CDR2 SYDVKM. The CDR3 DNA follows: TGTGCCAGCACCCAGGGACAGGGGTATGGCTACACCTTC. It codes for CASTQGQGYGYTF.

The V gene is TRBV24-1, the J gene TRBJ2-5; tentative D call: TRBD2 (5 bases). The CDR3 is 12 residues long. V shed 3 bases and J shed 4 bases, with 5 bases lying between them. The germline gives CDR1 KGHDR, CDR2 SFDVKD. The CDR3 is CATSDGGETQYF. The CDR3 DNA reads TGTGCCACCAGTGATGGAGGAGAGACCCAGTACTTC.

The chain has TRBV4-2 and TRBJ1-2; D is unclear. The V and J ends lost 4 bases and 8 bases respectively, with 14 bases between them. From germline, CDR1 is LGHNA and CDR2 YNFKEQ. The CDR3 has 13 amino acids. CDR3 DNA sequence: TGTGCCAGCAGCCCCCGCGGCGCGTCGGGCTACACCTTC. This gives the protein CASSPRGASGYTF.

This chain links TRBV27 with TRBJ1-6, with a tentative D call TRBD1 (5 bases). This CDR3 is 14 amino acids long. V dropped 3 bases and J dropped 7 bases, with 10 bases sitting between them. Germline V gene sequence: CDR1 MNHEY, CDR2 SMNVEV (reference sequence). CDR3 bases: TGTGCCAGCAGTTTCAGGCAGGGAAATTCACCCCTCCACTTT. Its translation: CASSFRQGNSPLHF.

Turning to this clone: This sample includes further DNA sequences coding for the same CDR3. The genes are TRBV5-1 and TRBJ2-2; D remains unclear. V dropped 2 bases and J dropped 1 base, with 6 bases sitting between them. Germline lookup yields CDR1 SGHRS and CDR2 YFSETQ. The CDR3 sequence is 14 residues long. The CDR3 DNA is TGCGCCAGCAGCTTACGGGTGAACACCGGGGAGCTGTTTTTT. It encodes CASSLRVNTGELFF.

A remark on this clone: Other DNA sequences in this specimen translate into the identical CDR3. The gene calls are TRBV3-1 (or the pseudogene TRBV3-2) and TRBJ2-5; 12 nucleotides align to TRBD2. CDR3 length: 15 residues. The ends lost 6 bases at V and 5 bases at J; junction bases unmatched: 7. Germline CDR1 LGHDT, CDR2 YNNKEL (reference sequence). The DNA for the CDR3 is TGTGCCAGCAGTCTAGCGGGAGGGCCGGGGGAGACCCAGTACTTC. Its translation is CASSLAGGPGETQYF.

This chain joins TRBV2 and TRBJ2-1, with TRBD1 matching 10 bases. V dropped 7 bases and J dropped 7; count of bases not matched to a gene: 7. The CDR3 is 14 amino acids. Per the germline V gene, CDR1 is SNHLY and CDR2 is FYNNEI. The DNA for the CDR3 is TGTGCCAGCAACCGACAGGGGGCAATTAATGAGCAGTTCTTC. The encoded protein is CASNRQGAINEQFF.

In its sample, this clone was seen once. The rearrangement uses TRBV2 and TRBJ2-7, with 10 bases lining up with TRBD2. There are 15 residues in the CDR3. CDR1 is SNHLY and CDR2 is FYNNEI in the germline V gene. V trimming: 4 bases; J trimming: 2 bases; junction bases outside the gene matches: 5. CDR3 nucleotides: TGTGCCAGCAGTGCCCCTAGCGGGAGCCCCTACGAGCAGTACTTC. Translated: CASSAPSGSPYEQYF.

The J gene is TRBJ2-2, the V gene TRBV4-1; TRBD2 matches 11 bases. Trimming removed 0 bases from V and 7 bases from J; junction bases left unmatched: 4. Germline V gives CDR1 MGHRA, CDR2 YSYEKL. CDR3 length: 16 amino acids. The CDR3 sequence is CASSQDELAGVGELFF. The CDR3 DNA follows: TGCGCCAGCAGCCAAGATGAACTAGCGGGAGTCGGGGAGCTGTTTTTT.

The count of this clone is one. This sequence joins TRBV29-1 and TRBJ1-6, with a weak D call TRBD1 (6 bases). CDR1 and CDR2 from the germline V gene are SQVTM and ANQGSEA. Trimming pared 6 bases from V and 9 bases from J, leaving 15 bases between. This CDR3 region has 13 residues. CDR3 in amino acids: CSVSDSLGSPLHF. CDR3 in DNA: TGCAGCGTCTCGGACAGTCTGGGTTCACCCCTCCACTTT. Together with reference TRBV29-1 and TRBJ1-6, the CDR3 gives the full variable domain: SAVISQKPSRDICQRGTSLTIQCQVDSQVTMMFWYRQQPGQSLTLIATANQGSEATYESGFVIDKFPISRPNLTFSTLTVSNMSPEDSSIYLCSVSDSLGSPLHFGNGTRLTVT.

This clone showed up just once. The CDR3 coding sequence is TGCGCCAGCAGCTTGTCCCCAGGCGGGGAGCTGTTTTTT. Translating it yields CASSLSPGGELFF. The J gene is TRBJ2-2, the V gene TRBV5-1; D call uncertain. The CDR3 has 13 residues. Deletions cut 1 base from V and 7 bases from J, with 8 bases between. Germline lookup yields CDR1 SGHRS and CDR2 YFSETQ.

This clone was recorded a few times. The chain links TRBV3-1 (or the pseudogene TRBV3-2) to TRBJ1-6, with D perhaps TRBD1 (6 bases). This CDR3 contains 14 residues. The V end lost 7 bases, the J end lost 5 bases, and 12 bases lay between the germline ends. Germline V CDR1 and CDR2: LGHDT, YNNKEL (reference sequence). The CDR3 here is CASTGTSNNSPLHF. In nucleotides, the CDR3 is TGTGCCAGCACCGGGACAAGTAATAATTCACCCCTCCACTTT.

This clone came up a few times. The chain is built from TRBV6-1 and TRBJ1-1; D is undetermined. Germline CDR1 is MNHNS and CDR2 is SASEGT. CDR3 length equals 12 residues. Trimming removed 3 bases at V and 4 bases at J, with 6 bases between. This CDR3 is CASSDRLTEAFF. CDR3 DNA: TGTGCCAGCAGTGACAGACTCACTGAAGCTTTCTTT.

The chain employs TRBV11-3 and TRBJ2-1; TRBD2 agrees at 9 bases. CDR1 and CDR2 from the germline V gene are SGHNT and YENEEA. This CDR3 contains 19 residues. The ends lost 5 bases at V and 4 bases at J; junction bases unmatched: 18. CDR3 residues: CASSRRTGLAPDRYNEQFF. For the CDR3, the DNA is TGTGCCAGCAGCCGCAGAACCGGACTAGCGCCCGATCGGTACAATGAGCAGTTCTTC.

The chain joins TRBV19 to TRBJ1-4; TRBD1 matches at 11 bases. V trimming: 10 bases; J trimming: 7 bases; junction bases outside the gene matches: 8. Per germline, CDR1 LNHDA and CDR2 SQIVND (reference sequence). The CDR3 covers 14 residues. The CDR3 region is CATLGGTGGEKLFF. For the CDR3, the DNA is TGTGCCACCCTAGGGGGGACAGGGGGTGAAAAACTGTTTTTT.

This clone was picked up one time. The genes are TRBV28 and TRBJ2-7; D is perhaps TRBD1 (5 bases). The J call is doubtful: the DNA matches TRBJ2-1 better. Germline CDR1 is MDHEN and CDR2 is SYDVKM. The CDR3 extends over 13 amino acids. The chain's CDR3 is CASALGVGFEQFF. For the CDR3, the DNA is TGTGCCAGCGCATTAGGGGTCGGCTTCGAGCAGTTCTTC.

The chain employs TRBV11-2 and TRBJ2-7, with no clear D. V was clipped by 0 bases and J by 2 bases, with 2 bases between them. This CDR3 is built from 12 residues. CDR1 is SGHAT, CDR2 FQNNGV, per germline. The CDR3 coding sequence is TGTGCCAGCAGCTTAGACACCTACGAGCAGTACTTC. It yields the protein CASSLDTYEQYF.

The CDR3 here is CASSPLNPVTAGANVLTF. The CDR3 DNA reads as TGTGCCAGCTCACCCCTGAACCCCGTGACAGCTGGGGCCAACGTCCTGACTTTC. The chain carries TRBV18 and TRBJ2-6, with a possible D match to TRBD1 (5 bases). Germline CDR1 reads KGHSH; CDR2 reads LQKENI. V gave up 3 bases and J gave up 2 bases, with 17 bases separating them. This CDR3 is 18 amino acids long.

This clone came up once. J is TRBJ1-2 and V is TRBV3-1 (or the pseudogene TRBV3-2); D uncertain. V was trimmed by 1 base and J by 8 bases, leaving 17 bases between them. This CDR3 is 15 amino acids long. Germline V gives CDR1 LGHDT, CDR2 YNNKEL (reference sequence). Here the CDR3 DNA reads TGTGCCAGCAGCCAAGGGGCTGGAGGGAGTGGAGGCTACACCTTC. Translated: CASSQGAGGSGGYTF.

The CDR3: CASSTRMGQGPSIPRTEAFF. The CDR3 DNA sequence: TGTGCCAGCAGTACCAGAATGGGACAGGGGCCCTCAATACCTCGTACTGAAGCTTTCTTT. The chain carries TRBV6-2 or TRBV6-3 and TRBJ1-1, with 10 bases aligning to TRBD1. The CDR3 is 20 residues long. Germline lookup yields CDR1 MNHEY and CDR2 SVGEGT. V lost 5 bases and J lost 5; bases outside the gene matches: 23.

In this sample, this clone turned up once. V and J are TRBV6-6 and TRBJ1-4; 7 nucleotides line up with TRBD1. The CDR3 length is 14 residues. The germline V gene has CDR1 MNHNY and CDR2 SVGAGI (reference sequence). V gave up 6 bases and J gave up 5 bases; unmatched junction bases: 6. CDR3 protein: CASSKDRTNEKLFF. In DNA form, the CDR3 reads TGTGCCAGCAGCAAGGACAGGACGAATGAAAAACTGTTTTTT.

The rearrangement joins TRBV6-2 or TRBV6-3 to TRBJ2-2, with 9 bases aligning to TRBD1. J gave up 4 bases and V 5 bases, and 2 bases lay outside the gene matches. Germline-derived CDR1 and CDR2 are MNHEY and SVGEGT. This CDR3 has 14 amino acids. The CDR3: CASSPQGATGELFF. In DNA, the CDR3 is TGTGCCAGCAGTCCACAGGGGGCCACCGGGGAGCTGTTTTTT.

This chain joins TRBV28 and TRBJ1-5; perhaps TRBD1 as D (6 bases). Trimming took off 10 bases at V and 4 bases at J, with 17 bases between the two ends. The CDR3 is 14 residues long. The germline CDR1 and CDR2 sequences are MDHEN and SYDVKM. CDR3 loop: CATTQGQKNQPQHF. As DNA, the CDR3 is TGTGCCACCACACAAGGACAGAAGAATCAGCCCCAGCATTTT.

CDR3 nucleotides: TGTGCCAGCACCCCAGCGGGGGCGAGGGATGAGCAGTTCTTC. Translated: CASTPAGARDEQFF. The chain combines TRBV28 with TRBJ2-1, with TRBD2 matching over 8 bases. The length of the CDR3 is 14 residues. Per the germline V gene, CDR1 is MDHEN and CDR2 is SYDVKM. V dropped 7 bases and J dropped 8; count of bases not matched to a gene: 10. Drawing the rest from reference TRBV28 and TRBJ2-1, the complete variable domain is DVKVTQSSRYLVKRTGEKVFLECVQDMDHENMFWYRQDPGLGLRLIYFSYDVKMKEKGDIPEGYSVSREKKERFSLILESASTNQTSMYLCASTPAGARDEQFFGPGTRLTVL.

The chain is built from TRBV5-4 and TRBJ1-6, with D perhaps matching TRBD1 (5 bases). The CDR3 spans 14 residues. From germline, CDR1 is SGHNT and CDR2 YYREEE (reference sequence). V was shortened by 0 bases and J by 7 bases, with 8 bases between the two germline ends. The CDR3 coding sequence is TGTGCCAGCAGCTTGGCCGGGGGGAATTCACCCCTCCACTTT. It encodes CASSLAGGNSPLHF.

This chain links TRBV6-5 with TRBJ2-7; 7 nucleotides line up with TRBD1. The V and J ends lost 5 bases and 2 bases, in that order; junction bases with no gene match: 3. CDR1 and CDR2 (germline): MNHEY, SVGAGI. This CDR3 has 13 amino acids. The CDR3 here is CASSRQGPYEQYF. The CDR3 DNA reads TGTGCCAGCAGTCGACAGGGACCCTACGAGCAGTACTTC.

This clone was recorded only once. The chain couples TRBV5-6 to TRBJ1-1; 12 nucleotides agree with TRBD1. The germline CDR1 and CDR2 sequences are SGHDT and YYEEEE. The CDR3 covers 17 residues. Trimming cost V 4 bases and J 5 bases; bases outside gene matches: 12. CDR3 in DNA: TGTGCCAGCAGCGCCGGGACAGGGGGCCCTCGATGGACTGAAGCTTTCTTT. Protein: CASSAGTGGPRWTEAFF.